A single count supports the clone carrying this T cell receptor (beta chain). The data are from a study of blood T cell repertoires in COVID-19. In the study overall: Samples came from the United States, Italy and Spain, spanning acute and convalescent COVID-19. T cells, B-cell-depleted T cells, or PBMCs supplied cDNA or gDNA.

Using immunoSEQ multiplex PCR, the repertoire was profiled, and TCRdb retains in-frame clones only, with some absent. This table holds 250,000 or so clones, about 88% found once. This CDR3 is built from 16 residues. The TCR was taken from a woman aged 60-75 years with COVID-19, enrolled during active disease. This sequence joins TRBV21-1 and TRBJ2-1; the D segment call TRBD1 is taken from the table without a DNA check. TRBV21-1 is a pseudogene. The specimen sequenced was peripheral blood. CDR3 amino acids: CASSKAPRVSYNEQFF. CDR3 nucleotide sequence: TGTGCCAGCAGCAAAGCGCCCAGGGTATCCTACAATGAGCAGTTCTTC.